This paragraph covers one T cell receptor (beta chain) sequence. Cells defined as naive were viable CD3+CD4+ or CD3+CD8+ and CCR7+CD45RA+CD45RO-CD95-CD27+CD28+. This sample was included in a study of T cells after posttransplantation cyclophosphamide. This CDR3 spans 14 amino acids. V was cut by 5 bases and J by 5 bases, with 15 bases left in between. Per germline, CDR1 MNHEY and CDR2 SVGAGI. Measured with immunoSEQ multiplex PCR; TCRdb has only the in-frame clones, and not every one. This sample yields fewer than 25,000 clones, of which approximately 98% are seen a single time; over 0.1% belongs to the top ten.

This clonotype was sampled from a middle-aged man in good health, CMV-negative, and a related stem cell transplant donor. Sample: naive CD4+ T cells sorted from PBMCs. The chain employs TRBV6-5 and TRBJ2-5, with D possibly being TRBD1 (7 bases). CDR3 region: CASSPGQAGETQYF. DNA of the CDR3: TGTGCCAGCAGTCCCGGACAGGCGGGGGAGACCCAGTACTTC.